Listed here are 21 T cell receptor beta chains from one sample, sequenced in a study of T cell clones after liver transplantation. The assay was immunoSEQ multiplex PCR, and TCRdb's table has in-frame clones only and misses some. In the table there are roughly 100,000 clones, 80% to 90% of which are singletons. The sequencing here drew on CD4+ T cells from blood, taken approximately 50 months after liver transplant. The origin of the receptors is a human patient who received a liver transplant. Some T cells may trace back to the graft donor.

V usage is TRBV9 and J usage is TRBJ2-6; a possible D gene is TRBD2 (6 bases). The length of the CDR3 is 20 residues. Trimming took off 0 bases at V and 2 bases at J, with 21 bases between the two ends. The germline CDR1 and CDR2 sequences are SGDLS and YYNGEE. The CDR3 DNA reads TGTGCCAGCAGCGTAGGAAATAGGGACTCGGGATTGCCTGGGGCCAACGTCCTGACTTTC. This translates into CASSVGNRDSGLPGANVLTF.

This clone was picked up one time. The J gene is TRBJ1-3, the V gene TRBV28; D gene ambiguous. Germline CDR1 MDHEN, CDR2 SYDVKM. Trimming removed 7 bases from V and 3 bases from J, with 16 bases in between. The CDR3 loop spans 15 amino acids. The CDR3 DNA reads as TGTGCCAGCACAAGACAAGGTGGAAGTGGAAACACCATATATTTT. As protein: CASTRQGGSGNTIYF.

This clone came up once. The J gene is TRBJ2-7, the V gene TRBV28, with TRBD2 as a possible D gene (6 bases). Trimming shortened V by 2 bases and J by 1 base, and 12 bases separated the two germline ends. The CDR3 is 15 amino acids. CDR1 and CDR2 (germline): MDHEN, SYDVKM. CDR3 nucleotide sequence: TGTGCCAGCAGTTTAGGGGGGTCCCGTTCCTACGAGCAGTACTTC. It specifies CASSLGGSRSYEQYF.

CDR3 in DNA: TGTGCCAGCAGCCCCCCGACGGAAACCGGGGAGCTGTTTTTT. It translates to CASSPPTETGELFF. The rearrangement links TRBV7-3 to TRBJ2-2; D is uncertain. Germline loops: CDR1 SGHTA, CDR2 FQGTGA. This CDR3 has 14 amino acids. The germline V and J ends were trimmed by 5 bases and 5 bases, with 12 bases remaining between them.

This chain connects TRBV30 to TRBJ2-1; TRBD2 aligns across 11 bases. Looked up from germline, CDR1 is GTSNPN and CDR2 is SVGIG (reference sequence). V shed 8 bases and J 9 bases; nucleotides not matched to a gene: 9. The CDR3 has 13 residues. The CDR3 here is CAGQLAGVLEQFF. The CDR3 DNA is TGTGCCGGCCAACTAGCGGGAGTACTTGAGCAGTTCTTC.

Regarding this clone: Relative to the germline gene, one junction end is altered; a read error may explain this. This rearrangement joins TRBV2 to TRBJ2-7; 8 positions agree with TRBD1. CDR1 and CDR2 from the germline V gene are SNHLY and FYNNEI. This CDR3 spans 12 amino acids. The CDR3 loop is CASTTTQQGERF. DNA for the CDR3: TGTGCCAGCACAACTACTCAACAGGGGGAGCGGTTC.

The rearrangement joins TRBV4-3 to TRBJ2-7, with a possible D match to TRBD1 (6 bases). The CDR3 sequence is 14 residues long. V gave up 0 bases and J gave up 5 bases, with 11 bases separating them. Germline values: CDR1 LGHNA, CDR2 YSLEER. CDR3 sequence reads: CASSQDPRTDEQYF. CDR3 nucleotide sequence: TGCGCCAGCAGCCAAGATCCGAGGACAGACGAGCAGTACTTC.

Here the CDR3 DNA reads TGTGCCATCAGTAGGACCGGGACAGGGGGCGCCGGGGAGCTGTTTTTT. Protein: CAISRTGTGGAGELFF. This chain uses TRBV10-3 with TRBJ2-2, with 12 bases matching TRBD1. Per the germline V gene, CDR1 is ENHRY and CDR2 is SYGVKD. The J segment lost 6 bases and the V segment lost 5 bases, leaving 7 bases of the junction unmatched. This CDR3 is built from 16 residues.

This clone turned up a few times. The gene calls are TRBV28 and TRBJ1-1, with a weak D call TRBD1 (6 bases). This CDR3 contains 14 residues. Germline-derived CDR1 and CDR2 are MDHEN and SYDVKM. V lost 2 bases and J 10 bases, leaving 17 bases between the germline ends. The DNA for the CDR3 is TGTGCCAGCAGTTTAGCTATTCAGGGGAAAAGAGCTTTCTTT. It is translated as CASSLAIQGKRAFF.

The J gene is TRBJ2-7, the V gene TRBV27, with 11 bases aligning to TRBD2. The CDR3 has 17 residues. Germline CDR1 MNHEY, CDR2 SMNVEV (reference sequence). J gave up 5 bases and V 3 bases, and 12 bases lay outside the gene matches. This chain's CDR3 is CASSFSGGSSGRNEQYF. The CDR3 nucleotides are TGTGCCAGCAGTTTCTCGGGCGGGTCTAGCGGGAGGAACGAGCAGTACTTC.

The rearrangement links TRBV5-1 to TRBJ2-5; D is tentatively TRBD1 or TRBD2 (5 bases each). This CDR3 comprises 17 residues. V lost 6 bases and J lost 5, with 26 bases in between. Germline-derived CDR1 and CDR2 are SGHRS and YFSETQ. CDR3 residues: CASTFMGHGAQKETQYF. The CDR3 nucleotides are TGCGCCAGCACATTTATGGGCCACGGGGCCCAAAAGGAGACCCAGTACTTC.

CDR3 amino acids: CAISIGEYGYTF. CDR3 in DNA: TGTGCCATCTCAATCGGGGAGTATGGCTACACCTTC. The rearrangement links TRBV28 to TRBJ1-2; D not certain. Germline CDR1 reads MDHEN; CDR2 reads SYDVKM. Trimming pared 10 bases from V and 5 bases from J, leaving 14 bases between. This CDR3 contains 12 residues.

The chain is built from TRBV23-1 and TRBJ2-3; 7 bases line up with TRBD2. TRBV23-1 is an ORF, and what it does is uncertain. V lost 0 bases to trimming and J lost 1 base; unmatched junction nucleotides: 7. The CDR3 is made up of 17 amino acids. The CDR3 loop is CASSQSALGGCTDTQYF. The CDR3 coding sequence is TGCGCCAGCAGTCAATCCGCCCTCGGGGGGTGCACAGATACGCAGTATTTT.

This rearrangement joins TRBV6-5 to TRBJ2-7; 11 bases match TRBD2. CDR1 and CDR2 from the germline V gene are MNHEY and SVGAGI. The CDR3 extends over 15 amino acids. The junction had 9 bases not matched to a gene; V was cut back by 4 bases and J by 7 bases. The CDR3 loop reads CASSFGLAGGFEQYF. In DNA, the CDR3 is TGTGCCAGCAGTTTTGGGCTAGCGGGAGGATTTGAGCAGTACTTC.

The CDR3 DNA is TGCAGTGCCTCGGGACAGAACGAGCAGTACTTC. It translates to CSASGQNEQYF. This rearrangement joins TRBV20-1 to TRBJ2-7, with 7 bases that match TRBD1. V was clipped by 6 bases and J by 5 bases; unmatched bases: 4. In germline, CDR1 is DFQATT, CDR2 SNEGSKA (reference sequence). The CDR3 consists of 11 residues.

This rearrangement joins TRBV25-1 to TRBJ2-1; D is undetermined. This CDR3 region has 13 residues. V lost 6 bases to trimming and J lost 0 bases, with 6 bases between them. Germline lookup yields CDR1 MGHDK and CDR2 SYGVNS. The DNA of the CDR3 is TGTGCCAGCAGCTCAGCCTCCTACAATGAGCAGTTCTTC. Protein: CASSSASYNEQFF.

The rearrangement uses TRBV11-2 and TRBJ2-7; 7 bases line up with TRBD2. The germline V gene encodes CDR1 SGHAT and CDR2 FQNNGV. This CDR3 has 13 residues. The ends lost 2 bases at V and 6 bases at J; junction bases unmatched: 4. The chain's CDR3 is CASSLRREGEQYF. The CDR3 DNA follows: TGTGCCAGCAGCTTAAGGAGGGAGGGCGAGCAGTACTTC.

This clone was counted a few times. V and J are TRBV18 and TRBJ1-1; D gene ambiguous. Per germline, CDR1 KGHSH and CDR2 LQKENI. Trimming removed 3 bases from V and 2 bases from J, with 28 bases in between. The CDR3 is made up of 20 amino acids. The CDR3 sequence: CASSPRAVSLGGRANTEAFF. The DNA for the CDR3 is TGTGCCAGCTCACCTCGCGCGGTTAGTTTAGGTGGAAGGGCTAACACTGAAGCTTTCTTT.

V is TRBV7-9 and J is TRBJ1-2; no firm D call. V dropped 5 bases and J dropped 10 bases, with 17 bases sitting between them. This CDR3 comprises 13 residues. Germline CDR1 is SEHNR and CDR2 is FQNEAQ (reference sequence). In DNA, the CDR3 is TGTGCCAGCAGCGCGGCGGTTGCGGGAGTCTACACCTTC. As protein: CASSAAVAGVYTF.

The chain is built from TRBV7-9 and TRBJ1-5; D remains unclear. The CDR3 totals 17 residues. Germline-derived CDR1 and CDR2 are SEHNR and FQNEAQ (reference sequence). Trimming stripped 5 bases from V and 0 bases from J, with 17 bases between. For the CDR3, the DNA is TGTGCCAGCAGCCACACAGAAAATCCCTATAGCAATCAGCCCCAGCATTTT. It codes for CASSHTENPYSNQPQHF.

CDR3 region: CASSFSEAGGSSGTQYF. The CDR3, as DNA: TGCGCCAGCAGCTTTAGTGAGGCGGGAGGATCCTCGGGTACGCAGTATTTT. This chain uses TRBV5-1 with TRBJ2-3, with 8 bases matching TRBD2. Germline CDR1 SGHRS, CDR2 YFSETQ. J was trimmed by 8 bases and V by 2 bases; bases with no gene match: 16. The CDR3 totals 17 residues.